This T cell receptor (beta chain) was profiled in a study of cytomegalovirus exposure and HLA in healthy donors. The wider study: Roughly 180 million T cells yielded 90 million to 130 million unique TCR beta sequences in earlier analysis. General study points: Follow-up analysis found HLA locus-dependent TCR association rates, highest for DRB1 and lowest for HLA-C. TRBV6-2, TRBV6-3 and some other V segments were unresolvable in 87-base-pair reads.

Nominally healthy donors were sampled, though unrecorded immune exposures were likely. With 60 Vbeta and 13 Jbeta primers, the PCR was carried out. Produced via immunoSEQ multiplex PCR; TCRdb's table is partial and in-frame only. The sample includes about 170,000 clones, roughly 80% seen only once; the top ten take 2% to 3%. This CDR3 is 16 amino acids long. From germline, CDR1 is SGHRS and CDR2 YFSETQ. Trimming cost V 0 bases and J 1 base; bases outside gene matches: 2. As regards this clone: Antigen: not known.

This clonotype was sampled from a male donor in good health and CMV-seronegative. J is TRBJ2-2 and V is TRBV5-1; 8 bases fit TRBD2. Sequenced: PBMCs. In nucleotides, the CDR3 is TGCGCCAGCAGCTTGGGACTAGCGAGGAACACCGGGGAGCTGTTTTTT. It yields the protein CASSLGLARNTGELFF.